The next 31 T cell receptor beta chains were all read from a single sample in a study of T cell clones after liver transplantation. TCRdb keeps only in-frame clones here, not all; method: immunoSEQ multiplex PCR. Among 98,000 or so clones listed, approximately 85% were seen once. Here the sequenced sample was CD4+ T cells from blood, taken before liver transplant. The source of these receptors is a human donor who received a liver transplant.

CDR3 in amino acids: CASSSQGTGNSGNEQFF. The CDR3 nucleotides read TGTGCCAGCAGTTCCCAAGGGACAGGGAATTCAGGTAATGAGCAGTTCTTC. The rearrangement links TRBV11-3 to TRBJ2-1; TRBD1 aligns across 9 bases. Unmatched junction bases numbered 16, after V lost 6 bases and J lost 7 bases. CDR1 is SGHNT and CDR2 is YENEEA in the germline V gene. The CDR3 contains 17 residues.

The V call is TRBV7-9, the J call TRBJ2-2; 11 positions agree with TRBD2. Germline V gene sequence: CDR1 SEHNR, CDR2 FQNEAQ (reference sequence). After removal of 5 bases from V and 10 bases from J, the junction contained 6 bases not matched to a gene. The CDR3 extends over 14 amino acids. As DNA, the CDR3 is TGTGCCAGCAGCCCGGGGACTAGCGGCATGGAGCTGTTTTTT. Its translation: CASSPGTSGMELFF.

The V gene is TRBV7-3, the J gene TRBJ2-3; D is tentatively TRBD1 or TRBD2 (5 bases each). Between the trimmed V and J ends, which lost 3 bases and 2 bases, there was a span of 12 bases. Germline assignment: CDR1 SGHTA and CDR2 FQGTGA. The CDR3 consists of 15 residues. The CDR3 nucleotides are TGTGCCAGCAGCTTCCGAGGGGCGAACACAGATACGCAGTATTTT. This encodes CASSFRGANTDTQYF.

The CDR3, as DNA: TGTGCCAGCAGGAAGTCGGGGAGGACAGATACGCAGTATTTT. Translated, it gives CASRKSGRTDTQYF. The chain has TRBV5-6 and TRBJ2-3; the D gene is possibly TRBD2 (6 bases). This CDR3 region has 14 residues. Germline CDR1 and CDR2: SGHDT and YYEEEE. V was shortened by 5 bases and J by 3 bases, with 13 bases between the two germline ends.

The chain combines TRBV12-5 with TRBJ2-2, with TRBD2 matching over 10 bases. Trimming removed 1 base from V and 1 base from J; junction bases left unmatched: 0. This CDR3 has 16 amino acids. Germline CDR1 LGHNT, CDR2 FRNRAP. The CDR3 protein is CASGLASGGNTGELFF. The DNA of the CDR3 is TGTGCTAGTGGTTTGGCTAGCGGGGGGAACACCGGGGAGCTGTTTTTT.

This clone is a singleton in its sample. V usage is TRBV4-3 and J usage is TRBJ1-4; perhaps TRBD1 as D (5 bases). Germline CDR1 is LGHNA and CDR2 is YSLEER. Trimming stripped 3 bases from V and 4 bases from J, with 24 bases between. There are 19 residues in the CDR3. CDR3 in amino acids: CASSQLQASGPHGNEKLFF. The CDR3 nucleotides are TGCGCCAGCAGCCAGCTACAGGCCAGCGGGCCTCATGGTAATGAAAAACTGTTTTTT.

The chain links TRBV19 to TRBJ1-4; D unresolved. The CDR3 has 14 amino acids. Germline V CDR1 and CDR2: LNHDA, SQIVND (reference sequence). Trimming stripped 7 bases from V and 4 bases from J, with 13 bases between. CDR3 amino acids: CASTMVGINEKLFF. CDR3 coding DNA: TGTGCCAGTACCATGGTTGGGATTAATGAAAAACTGTTTTTT.

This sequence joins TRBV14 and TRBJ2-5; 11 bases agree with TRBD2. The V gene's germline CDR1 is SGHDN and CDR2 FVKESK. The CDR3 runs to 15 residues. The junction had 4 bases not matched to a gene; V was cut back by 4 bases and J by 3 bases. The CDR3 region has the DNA TGTGCCAGCAGCCCCCAGGGACTAGCGGAAGAGACCCAGTACTTC. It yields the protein CASSPQGLAEETQYF.

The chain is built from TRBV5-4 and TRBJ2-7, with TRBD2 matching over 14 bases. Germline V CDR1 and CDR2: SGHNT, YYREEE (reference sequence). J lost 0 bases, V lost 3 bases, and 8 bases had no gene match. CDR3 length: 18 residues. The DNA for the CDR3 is TGTGCCAGCAGCTCGGGACTAGCGGGAGTTACGAGCTCCTACGAGCAGTACTTC. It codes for CASSSGLAGVTSSYEQYF.

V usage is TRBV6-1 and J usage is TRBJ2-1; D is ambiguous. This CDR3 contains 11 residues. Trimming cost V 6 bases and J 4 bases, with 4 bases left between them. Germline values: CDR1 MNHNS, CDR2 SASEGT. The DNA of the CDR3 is TGTGCCAGCAGGGTTTACAATGAGCAGTTCTTC. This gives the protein CASRVYNEQFF.

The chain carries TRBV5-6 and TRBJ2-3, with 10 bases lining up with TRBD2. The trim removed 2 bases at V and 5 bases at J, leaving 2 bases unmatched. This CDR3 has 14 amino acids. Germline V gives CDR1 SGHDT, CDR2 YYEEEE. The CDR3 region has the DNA TGTGCCAGCAGCTTTAGGACTAGCGGAGATACGCAGTATTTT. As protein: CASSFRTSGDTQYF.

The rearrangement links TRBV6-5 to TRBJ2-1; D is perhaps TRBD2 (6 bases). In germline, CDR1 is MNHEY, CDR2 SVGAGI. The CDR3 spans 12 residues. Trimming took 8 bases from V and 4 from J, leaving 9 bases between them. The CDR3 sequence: CASRGVYNEQFF. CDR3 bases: TGTGCCAGCCGCGGGGTATACAATGAGCAGTTCTTC.

The chain's CDR3 is CASSQDLTDKQFF. CDR3 sequence (DNA): TGTGCCAGCAGCCAAGATCTTACGGACAAACAGTTCTTC. The genes are TRBV14 and TRBJ2-1; D is perhaps TRBD1 (5 bases). The CDR3 totals 13 residues. V was clipped by 0 bases and J by 13 bases, with 13 bases between them. CDR1 and CDR2 (germline): SGHDN, FVKESK. The whole variable domain, filled in from reference TRBV14 and TRBJ2-1, reads EAGVTQFPSHSVIEKGQTVTLRCDPISGHDNLYWYRRVMGKEIKFLLHFVKESKQDESGMPNNRFLAERTGGTYSTLKVQPAELEDSGVYFCASSQDLTDKQFFGPGTRLTVL.

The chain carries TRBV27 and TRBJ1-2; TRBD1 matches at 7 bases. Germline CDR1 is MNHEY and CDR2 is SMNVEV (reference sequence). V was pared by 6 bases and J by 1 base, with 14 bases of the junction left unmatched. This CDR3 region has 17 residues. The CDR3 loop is CASSSGAGGKINYGYTF. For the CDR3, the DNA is TGTGCCAGCAGCTCCGGGGCAGGGGGAAAGATTAACTATGGCTACACCTTC.

The CDR3 reads CASSLVGRVGNEQFF. Here the CDR3 DNA reads TGTGCCAGCAGCTTGGTCGGGAGGGTAGGCAATGAGCAGTTCTTC. The rearrangement uses TRBV7-2 and TRBJ2-1; TRBD2 matches at 8 bases. Germline V lookup: CDR1 SGHTA, CDR2 FQGNSA. The CDR3 is 15 amino acids. J gave up 6 bases and V 3 bases, and 7 bases lay outside the gene matches. The whole variable domain, filled in from reference TRBV7-2 and TRBJ2-1, reads GAGVSQSPSNKVTEKGKDVELRCDPISGHTALYWYRQSLGQGLEFLIYFQGNSAPDKSGLPSDRFSAERTGGSVSTLTIQRTQQEDSAVYLCASSLVGRVGNEQFFGPGTRLTVL.

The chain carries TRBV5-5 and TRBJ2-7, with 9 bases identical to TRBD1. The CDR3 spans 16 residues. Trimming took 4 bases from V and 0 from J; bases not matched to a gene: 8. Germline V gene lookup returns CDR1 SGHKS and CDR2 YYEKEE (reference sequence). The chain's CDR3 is CASSPAGTGSSYEQYF. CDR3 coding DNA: TGTGCCAGCAGCCCGGCCGGGACAGGGAGCTCCTACGAGCAGTACTTC.

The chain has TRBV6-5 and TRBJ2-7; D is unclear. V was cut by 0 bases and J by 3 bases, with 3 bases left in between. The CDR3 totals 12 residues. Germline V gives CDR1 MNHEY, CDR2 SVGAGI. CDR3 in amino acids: CASSYSYYEQYF. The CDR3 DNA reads TGTGCCAGCAGTTACTCCTACTACGAGCAGTACTTC.

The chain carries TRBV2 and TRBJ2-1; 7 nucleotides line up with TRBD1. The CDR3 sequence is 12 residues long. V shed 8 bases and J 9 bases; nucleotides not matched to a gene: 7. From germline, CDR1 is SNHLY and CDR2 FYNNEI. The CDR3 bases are TGTGCCAGCTCGGGGCCAGGGGGTGAGCAGTTCTTC. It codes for CASSGPGGEQFF.

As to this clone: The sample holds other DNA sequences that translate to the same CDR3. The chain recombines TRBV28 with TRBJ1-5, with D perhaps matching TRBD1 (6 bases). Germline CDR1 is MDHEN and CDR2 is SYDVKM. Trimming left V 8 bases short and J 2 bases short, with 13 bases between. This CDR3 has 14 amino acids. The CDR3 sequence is CASREGGRNQPQHF. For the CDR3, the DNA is TGTGCCAGCCGAGAGGGGGGACGCAATCAGCCCCAGCATTTT. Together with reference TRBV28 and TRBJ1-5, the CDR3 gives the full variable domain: DVKVTQSSRYLVKRTGEKVFLECVQDMDHENMFWYRQDPGLGLRLIYFSYDVKMKEKGDIPEGYSVSREKKERFSLILESASTNQTSMYLCASREGGRNQPQHFGDGTRLSIL.

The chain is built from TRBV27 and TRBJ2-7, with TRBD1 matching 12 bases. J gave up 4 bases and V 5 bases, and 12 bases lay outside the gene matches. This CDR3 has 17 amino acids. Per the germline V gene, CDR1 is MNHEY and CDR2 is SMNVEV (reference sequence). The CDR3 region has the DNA TGTGCCAGCAGTCCTGGGAGGGGGGACAGGGGGCGTTACGAGCAGTACTTC. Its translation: CASSPGRGDRGRYEQYF.

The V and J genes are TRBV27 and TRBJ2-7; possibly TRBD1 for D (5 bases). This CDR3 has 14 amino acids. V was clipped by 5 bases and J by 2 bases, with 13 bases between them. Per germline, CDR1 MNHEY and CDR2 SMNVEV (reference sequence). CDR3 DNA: TGTGCCAGCAGTCCCCGGAGACAGACCTACGAGCAGTACTTC. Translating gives CASSPRRQTYEQYF.

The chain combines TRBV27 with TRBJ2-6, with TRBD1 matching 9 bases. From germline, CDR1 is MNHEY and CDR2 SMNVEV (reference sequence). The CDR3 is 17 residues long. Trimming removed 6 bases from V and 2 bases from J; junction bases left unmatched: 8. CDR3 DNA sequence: TGTGCCAGCAGCCCGGGGACAGGGCTTACTGGGGCCAACGTCCTGACTTTC. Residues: CASSPGTGLTGANVLTF.

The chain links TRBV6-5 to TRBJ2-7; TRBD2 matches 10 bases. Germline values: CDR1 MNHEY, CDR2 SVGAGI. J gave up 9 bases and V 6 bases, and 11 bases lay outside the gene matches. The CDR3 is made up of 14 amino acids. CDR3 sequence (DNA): TGTGCCAGCAGAGGACTAGCGGCGGCTAAGGTGCAGTACTTC. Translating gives CASRGLAAAKVQYF.

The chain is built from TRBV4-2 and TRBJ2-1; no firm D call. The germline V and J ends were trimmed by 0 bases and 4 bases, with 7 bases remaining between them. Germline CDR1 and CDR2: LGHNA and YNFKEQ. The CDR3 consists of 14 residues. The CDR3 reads CASSQETYYNEQFF. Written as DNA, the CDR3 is TGTGCCAGCAGCCAAGAAACCTATTACAATGAGCAGTTCTTC.

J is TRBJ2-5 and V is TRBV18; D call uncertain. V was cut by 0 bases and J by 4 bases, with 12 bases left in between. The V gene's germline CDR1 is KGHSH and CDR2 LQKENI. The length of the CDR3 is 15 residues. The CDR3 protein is CASSPPPGPGETQYF. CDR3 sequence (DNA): TGTGCCAGCTCACCACCCCCAGGTCCTGGAGAGACCCAGTACTTC.

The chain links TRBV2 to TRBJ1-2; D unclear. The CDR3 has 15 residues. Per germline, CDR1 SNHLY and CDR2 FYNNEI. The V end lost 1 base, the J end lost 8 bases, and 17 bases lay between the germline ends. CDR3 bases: TGTGCCAGCAGTGAAGTCCGCGGGAAATCTAGAGGCTACACCTTC. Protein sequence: CASSEVRGKSRGYTF.

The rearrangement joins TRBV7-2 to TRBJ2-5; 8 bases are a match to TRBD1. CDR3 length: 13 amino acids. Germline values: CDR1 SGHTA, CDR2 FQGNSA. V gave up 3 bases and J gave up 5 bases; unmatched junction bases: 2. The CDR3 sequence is CASSFTGGETQYF. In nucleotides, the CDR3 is TGTGCCAGCAGCTTTACAGGGGGGGAGACCCAGTACTTC.

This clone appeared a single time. CDR3 region: CASSPTSGRSYEQYF. The CDR3, as DNA: TGTGCCAGCAGTCCTACCTCGGGACGGAGCTACGAGCAGTACTTC. The chain employs TRBV6-1 and TRBJ2-7; D tentatively reads TRBD1 or TRBD2 (5 bases each). The V and J ends lost 5 bases and 3 bases respectively, with 17 bases between them. This CDR3 region has 15 residues. Germline-derived CDR1 and CDR2 are MNHNS and SASEGT.

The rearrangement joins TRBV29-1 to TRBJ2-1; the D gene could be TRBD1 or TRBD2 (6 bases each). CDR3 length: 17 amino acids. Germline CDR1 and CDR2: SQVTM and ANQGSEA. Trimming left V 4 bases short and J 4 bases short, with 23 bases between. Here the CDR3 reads CSVGGLALGGAYNEQFF. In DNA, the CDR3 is TGCAGCGTTGGAGGGTTGGCTTTGGGGGGCGCGTACAATGAGCAGTTCTTC.

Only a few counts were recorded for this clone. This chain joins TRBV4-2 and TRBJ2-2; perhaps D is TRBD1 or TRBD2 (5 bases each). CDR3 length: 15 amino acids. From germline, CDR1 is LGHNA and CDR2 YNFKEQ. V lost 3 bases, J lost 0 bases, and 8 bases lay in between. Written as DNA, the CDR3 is TGTGCCAGCAGCCAGTGGGGGTCGAACACCGGGGAGCTGTTTTTT. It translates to CASSQWGSNTGELFF.

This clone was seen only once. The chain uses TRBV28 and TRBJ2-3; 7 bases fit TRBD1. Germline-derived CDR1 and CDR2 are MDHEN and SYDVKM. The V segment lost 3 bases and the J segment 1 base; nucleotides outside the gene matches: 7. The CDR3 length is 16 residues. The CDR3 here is CASSFPGQEGTDTQYF. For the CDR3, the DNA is TGTGCCAGCAGTTTCCCAGGACAGGAGGGCACAGATACGCAGTATTTT. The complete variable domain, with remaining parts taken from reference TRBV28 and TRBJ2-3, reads DVKVTQSSRYLVKRTGEKVFLECVQDMDHENMFWYRQDPGLGLRLIYFSYDVKMKEKGDIPEGYSVSREKKERFSLILESASTNQTSMYLCASSFPGQEGTDTQYFGPGTRLTVL.